A selection of T cell receptor beta chains follows, all from one sample in a study of blood T cells in healthy people across ages. TCRdb re-called the 5' RACE reads with MiXCR, one entry per CDR3 protein. In the table there are about 1,500,000 distinct CDR3 sequences, 28% of which are singletons. Sequenced sample: blood. The origin of the receptors is a woman between 25 and 40 years old in good health. Both conserved end residues are part of each CDR3. D genes are given only for firm matches. A clone size is listed for some rows: how often the clone was seen (once, few, many), or a class if it is expanded.

d_gene: TRBD2
v_gene: TRBV9
j_gene: TRBJ2-1
abundance: NA
CDR3nt: TGTGCCAGCAGCCCATACAGGACTAGCGGGGGGGCCAGGGAGCAGTTCTTC
CDR3aa: CASSPYRTSGGAREQFF

d_gene: NA
v_gene: TRBV11-2
j_gene: TRBJ2-3
abundance: NA
CDR3nt: TGTGCCAGCAAAACCTCACGGGGCCAAGGCCGCACAGATACGCAGTATTTT
CDR3aa: CASKTSRGQGRTDTQYF

d_gene: NA
v_gene: TRBV7-8
j_gene: TRBJ2-1
abundance: few
CDR3nt: TGTGCCAGCAGCCTGGACTCTTATGAGCAGTTCTTC
CDR3aa: CASSLDSYEQFF

d_gene: TRBD2
v_gene: TRBV5-1
j_gene: TRBJ2-1
abundance: many
CDR3nt: TGCGCCAGCAGCCCCGGGACTAGCGGGAATGAGCAGTTCTTC
CDR3aa: CASSPGTSGNEQFF

d_gene: NA
v_gene: TRBV14
j_gene: TRBJ1-2
abundance: NA
CDR3nt: TGTGCCGGCGAGGGACTTGCCTATGGCTACACCTTC
CDR3aa: CAGEGLAYGYTF

d_gene: NA
v_gene: TRBV10-1
j_gene: TRBJ2-7
abundance: many
CDR3nt: TGCGCCAGCAGGACCCTTTGGGAGCAGTACTTC
CDR3aa: CASRTLWEQYF

d_gene: NA
v_gene: TRBV20-1
j_gene: TRBJ1-2
abundance: NA
CDR3nt: TGCAGTGCTAGATCCTCAGGGGGCTACACCTTC
CDR3aa: CSARSSGGYTF

d_gene: TRBD1
v_gene: TRBV7-2
j_gene: TRBJ2-5
abundance: many
CDR3nt: TGTGCCAGCAGCCTTGCGGCAGGGGGAGCTGAGACCCAGTACTTC
CDR3aa: CASSLAAGGAETQYF

d_gene: TRBD2
v_gene: TRBV3-1
j_gene: TRBJ2-7
abundance: many
CDR3nt: TGTGCCAGTAGGAGGAGTGGCGGGGGATCCTACGAGCAGTACTTC
CDR3aa: CASRRSGGGSYEQYF

d_gene: NA
v_gene: TRBV10-2
j_gene: TRBJ1-6
abundance: NA
CDR3nt: TGCGCCAGCAGTACCGGGTCTCTCCAGGGGCCCCTCCACTTT
CDR3aa: CASSTGSLQGPLHF